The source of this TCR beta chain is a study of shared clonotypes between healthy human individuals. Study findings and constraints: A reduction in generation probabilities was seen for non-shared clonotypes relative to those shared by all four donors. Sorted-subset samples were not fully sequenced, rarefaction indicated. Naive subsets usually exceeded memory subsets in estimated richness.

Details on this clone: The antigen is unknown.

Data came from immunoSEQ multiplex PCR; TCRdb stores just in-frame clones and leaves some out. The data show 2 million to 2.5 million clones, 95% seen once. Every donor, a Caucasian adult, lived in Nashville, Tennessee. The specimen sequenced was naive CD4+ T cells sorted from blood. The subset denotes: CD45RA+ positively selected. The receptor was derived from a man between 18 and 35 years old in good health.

CDR3 in amino acids: CASRGSGEGREFF. The CDR3 nucleotides read TGTGCCAGCAGAGGGTCAGGGGAGGGCCGAGAGTTCTTC. The chain combines TRBV6-1 with TRBJ2-1, with D possibly being TRBD2 (7 bases). V shed 6 bases and J shed 14 bases, with 20 bases lying between them. Germline V gene lookup returns CDR1 MNHNS and CDR2 SASEGT. The CDR3 consists of 13 residues.